What follows is one T cell receptor beta chain and its context. With 0 bases clipped from V and 4 bases from J, the junction kept 6 bases outside the gene matches. The CDR3 totals 16 residues. Germline CDR1 reads SGDLS; CDR2 reads YYNGEE. This entry is derived from a study of beta chain features in type 1 diabetes. Expressed TCRB transcripts were sequenced, since all the RNA that had been isolated was reverse transcribed. This table comes from immunoSEQ multiplex PCR, and its TCRdb copy is limited to in-frame clones, with some not included. The top ten hold over 0.04% of the sample, which has more than 350,000 clones, around 10% seen once.

The material sequenced was naive CD4+ T cells from blood. This TCR was sampled from a woman in her late teens or twenties in good health. The chain is built from TRBV9 and TRBJ2-3; 9 bases map to TRBD2. The CDR3, as DNA: TGTGCCAGCAGCGTAGTGGCGGGAGGGATAGCAGATACGCAGTATTTT. Amino acid sequence: CASSVVAGGIADTQYF.